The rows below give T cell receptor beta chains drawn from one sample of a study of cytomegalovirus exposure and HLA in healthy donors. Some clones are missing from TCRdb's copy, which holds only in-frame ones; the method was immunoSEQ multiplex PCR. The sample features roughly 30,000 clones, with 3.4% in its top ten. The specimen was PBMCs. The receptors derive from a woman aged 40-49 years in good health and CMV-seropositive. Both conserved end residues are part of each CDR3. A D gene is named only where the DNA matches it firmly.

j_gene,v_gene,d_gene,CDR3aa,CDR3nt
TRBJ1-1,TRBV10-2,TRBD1,CASSEQGAATEAFF,TGCGCCAGCAGTGAGCAGGGGGCGGCCACTGAAGCTTTCTTT
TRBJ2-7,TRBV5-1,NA,CASSLGSSYEQYF,TGCGCCAGCAGCTTGGGGAGCTCCTACGAGCAGTACTTC
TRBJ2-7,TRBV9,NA,CASSLSSDSIYEQYF,TGTGCCAGCAGCCTTTCTAGCGACAGCATTTACGAGCAGTACTTC
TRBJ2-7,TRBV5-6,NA,CASSGGTVASYEQYF,TGTGCCAGCAGCGGAGGGACAGTTGCTTCCTACGAGCAGTACTTC
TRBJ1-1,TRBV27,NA,CASSRGGTEAFF,TGTGCCAGCAGTAGGGGTGGGACTGAAGCTTTCTTT
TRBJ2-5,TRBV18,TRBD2,CASSRLLAGGQETQYF,TGTGCCAGCTCACGCTTACTAGCGGGAGGGCAAGAGACCCAGTACTTC
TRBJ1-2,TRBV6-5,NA,CASRALGGYGYTF,TGTGCCAGCAGGGCGTTGGGGGGCTATGGCTACACCTTC
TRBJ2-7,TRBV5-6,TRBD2,CASSGGGSYEQYF,TGTGCCAGCAGCGGGGGGGGATCCTACGAGCAGTACTTC
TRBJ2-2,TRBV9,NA,CASSDGLLNTGELFF,TGTGCCAGCAGCGACGGACTCCTGAACACCGGGGAGCTGTTTTTT
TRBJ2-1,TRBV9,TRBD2,CASSALGTSGSKNEQFF,TGTGCCAGCAGCGCCCTTGGGACTAGCGGGAGTAAGAATGAGCAGTTCTTC
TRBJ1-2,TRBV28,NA,CASSGPTAMGGGYTF,TGTGCCAGCAGTGGACCGACGGCCATGGGGGGTGGCTACACCTTC
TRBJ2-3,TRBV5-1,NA,CASSLGVSIYTQYF,TGCGCCAGCAGCTTGGGTGTTAGCATATATACGCAGTATTTT
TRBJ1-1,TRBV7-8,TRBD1,CASSFSGTGVAFF,TGTGCCAGCAGCTTTTCGGGGACAGGGGTGGCTTTCTTT
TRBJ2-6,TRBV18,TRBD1,CASSPDRGQSGANVLTF,TGTGCCAGCTCACCTGACAGGGGGCAATCTGGGGCCAACGTCCTGACTTTC
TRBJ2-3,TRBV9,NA,CASSVDKSAVATQYF,TGTGCCAGCAGCGTAGACAAATCCGCGGTTGCGACGCAGTATTTT
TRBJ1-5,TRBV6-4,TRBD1,CASNGTGRCNQPQHF,TGTGCCAGCAATGGGACAGGGAGATGCAATCAGCCCCAGCATTTT
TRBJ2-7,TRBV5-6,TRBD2,CASSAGLATTAYEQYF,TGTGCCAGCAGCGCGGGACTAGCTACGACCGCCTACGAGCAGTACTTC
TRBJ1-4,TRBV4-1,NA,CASSQGGTGGATNEKLFF,TGCGCCAGCAGCCAAGGAGGAACGGGAGGCGCAACTAATGAAAAACTGTTTTTT
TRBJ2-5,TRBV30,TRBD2,CAWNRLAGDGETQYF,TGTGCCTGGAACCGACTAGCGGGAGATGGCGAGACCCAGTACTTC
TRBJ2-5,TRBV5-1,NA,CASSSEGTRGETQYF,TGCGCCAGCAGCTCCGAGGGCACCCGAGGGGAGACCCAGTACTTC
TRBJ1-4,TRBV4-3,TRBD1,CASSQGRQGRNEKLFF,TGCGCCAGCAGCCAGGGACGACAGGGGAGAAATGAAAAACTGTTTTTT
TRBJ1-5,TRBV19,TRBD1,CASRQGALNNQPQHF,TGTGCCAGTAGACAGGGGGCGTTGAACAATCAGCCCCAGCATTTT
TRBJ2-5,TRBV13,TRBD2,CASSFAASGAYF,TGTGCCAGCAGCTTCGCGGCTAGCGGCGCTTACTTC
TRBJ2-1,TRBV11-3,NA,CASSSGDLNEQFF,TGTGCCAGCAGTTCAGGGGACCTCAATGAGCAGTTCTTC
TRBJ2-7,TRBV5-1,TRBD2,CASRLALAGGPGEQYF,TGCGCCAGCAGACTGGCCCTAGCGGGAGGGCCAGGGGAGCAGTACTTC
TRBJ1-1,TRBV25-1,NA,CASRRLNTEAFF,TGTGCCAGTCGGCGGTTGAACACTGAAGCTTTCTTT
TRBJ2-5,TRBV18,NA,CASSPPSEETQYF,TGTGCCAGCTCACCTCCTAGCGAAGAGACCCAGTACTTC
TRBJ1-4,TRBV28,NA,CASSFVGGRGEKLFF,TGTGCCAGCAGTTTCGTGGGTGGAAGGGGTGAAAAACTGTTTTTT
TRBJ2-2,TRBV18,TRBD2,CASSPSGSNTGELFF,TGTGCCAGCTCACCTAGCGGGTCCAACACCGGGGAGCTGTTTTTT
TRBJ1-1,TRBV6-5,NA,CASSYPSTEAFF,TGTGCCAGCAGTTACCCGAGCACTGAAGCTTTCTTT
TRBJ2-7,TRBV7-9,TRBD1,CASSLSGTGVYEQYF,TGTGCCAGCAGCTTATCGGGGACAGGGGTCTACGAGCAGTACTTC
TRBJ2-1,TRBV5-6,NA,CASSVKRQEGFRDEQFF,TGTGCCAGCAGCGTCAAACGCCAGGAGGGATTTAGGGATGAGCAGTTCTTC
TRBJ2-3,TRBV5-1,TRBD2,CASSPLTSGRASTDTQYF,TGCGCCAGCAGCCCTCTGACTAGCGGGAGGGCCAGCACAGATACGCAGTATTTT
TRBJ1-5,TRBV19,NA,CASSMGRDQHQHF,TGTGCCAGTAGTATGGGGAGGGATCAGCACCAGCATTTT
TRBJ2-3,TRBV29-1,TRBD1,CSVDGGQGGDTQYF,TGCAGCGTTGACGGTGGACAGGGCGGCGATACGCAGTATTTT
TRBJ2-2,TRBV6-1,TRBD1,CASSDLAGGPGELFF,TGTGCCAGCTCCGACCTGGCAGGGGGCCCTGGGGAGCTGTTTTTT
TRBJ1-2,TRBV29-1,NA,CSVGPGLDGYTF,TGCAGCGTTGGCCCGGGTCTAGATGGCTACACCTTC
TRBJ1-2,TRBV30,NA,CASRTESVYGYTF,TGTGCCTCAAGGACAGAGTCGGTCTATGGCTACACCTTC
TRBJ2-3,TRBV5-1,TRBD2,CASSWTSGSGGDTQYF,TGCGCCAGCAGCTGGACGAGCGGGAGCGGGGGAGATACGCAGTATTTT
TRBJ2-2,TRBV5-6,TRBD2,CASSLGLAGAVGELFF,TGTGCCAGCAGCTTGGGATTGGCGGGAGCGGTCGGGGAGCTGTTTTTT
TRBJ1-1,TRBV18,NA,CASSVTWNTEAFF,TGTGCCAGCTCAGTGACATGGAACACTGAAGCTTTCTTT
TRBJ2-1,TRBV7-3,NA,CASSLTFGGDSPNEQFF,TGTGCCAGCAGCTTAACGTTCGGAGGGGACTCCCCCAATGAGCAGTTCTTC
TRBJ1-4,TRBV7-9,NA,CASSSIATDEKLFF,TGTGCCAGCAGCTCAATTGCAACAGATGAAAAACTGTTTTTT
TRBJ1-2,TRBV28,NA,CASSPRTVPGYTF,TGTGCCAGCAGTCCCCGGACAGTACCTGGCTACACCTTC
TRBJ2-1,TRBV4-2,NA,CASSQERRVGEQFF,TGTGCCAGCAGCCAAGAAAGGAGGGTGGGCGAGCAGTTCTTC
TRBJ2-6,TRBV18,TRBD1,CASRQGSKSGLTF,TGTGCCAGCAGACAGGGAAGCAAATCGGGGCTGACTTTC
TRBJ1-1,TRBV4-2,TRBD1,CASSQGGRGQGACEAFF,TGTGCCAGCAGCCAAGGGGGCCGGGGACAGGGGGCATGTGAAGCTTTCTTT